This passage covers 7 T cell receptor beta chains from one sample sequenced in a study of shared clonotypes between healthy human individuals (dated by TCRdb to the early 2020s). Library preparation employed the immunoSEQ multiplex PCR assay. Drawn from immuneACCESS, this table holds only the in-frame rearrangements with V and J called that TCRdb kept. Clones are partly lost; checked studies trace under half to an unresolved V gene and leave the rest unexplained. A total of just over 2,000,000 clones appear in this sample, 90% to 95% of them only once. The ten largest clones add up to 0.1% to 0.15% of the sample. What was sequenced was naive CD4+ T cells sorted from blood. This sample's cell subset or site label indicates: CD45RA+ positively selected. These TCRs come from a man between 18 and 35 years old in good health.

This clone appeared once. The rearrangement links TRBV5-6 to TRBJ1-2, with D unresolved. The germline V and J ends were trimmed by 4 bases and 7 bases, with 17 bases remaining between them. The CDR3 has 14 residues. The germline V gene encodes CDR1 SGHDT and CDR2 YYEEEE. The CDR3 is CASSPAGPLGGYTF. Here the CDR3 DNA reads TGTGCCAGCAGCCCTGCCGGACCCCTTGGTGGCTACACCTTC.

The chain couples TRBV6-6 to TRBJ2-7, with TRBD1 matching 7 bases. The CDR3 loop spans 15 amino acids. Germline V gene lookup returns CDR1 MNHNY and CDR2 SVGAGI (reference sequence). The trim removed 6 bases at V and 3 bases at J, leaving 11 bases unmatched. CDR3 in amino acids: CASRPPGQFVYEQYF. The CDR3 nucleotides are TGTGCCAGCAGACCTCCGGGACAGTTTGTCTACGAGCAGTACTTC.

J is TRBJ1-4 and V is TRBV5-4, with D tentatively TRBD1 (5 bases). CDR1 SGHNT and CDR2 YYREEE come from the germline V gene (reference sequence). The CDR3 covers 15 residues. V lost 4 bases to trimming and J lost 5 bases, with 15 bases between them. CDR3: CASSRGPGLNEKLFF. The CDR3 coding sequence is TGTGCCAGCAGCCGCGGGCCGGGACTGAATGAAAAACTGTTTTTT.

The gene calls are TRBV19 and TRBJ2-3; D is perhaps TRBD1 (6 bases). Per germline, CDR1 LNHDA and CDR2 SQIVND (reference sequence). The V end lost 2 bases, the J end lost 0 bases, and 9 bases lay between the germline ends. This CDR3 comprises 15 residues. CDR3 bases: TGTGCCAGTAGTATACAGGGGCCCAGCACAGATACGCAGTATTTT. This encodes CASSIQGPSTDTQYF.

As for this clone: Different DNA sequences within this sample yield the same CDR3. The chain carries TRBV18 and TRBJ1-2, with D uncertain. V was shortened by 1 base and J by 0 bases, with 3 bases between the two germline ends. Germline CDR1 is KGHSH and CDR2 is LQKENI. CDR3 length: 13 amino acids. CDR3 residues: CASSPQPNYGYTF. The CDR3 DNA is TGTGCCAGCTCACCACAACCTAACTATGGCTACACCTTC.

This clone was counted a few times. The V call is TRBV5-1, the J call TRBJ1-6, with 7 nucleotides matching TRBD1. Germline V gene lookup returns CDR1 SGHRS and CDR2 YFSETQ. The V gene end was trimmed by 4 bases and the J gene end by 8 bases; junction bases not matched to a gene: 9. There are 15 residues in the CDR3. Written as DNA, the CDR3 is TGCGCCAGCAGCACGACAGGGATGCGGGATTCACCCCTCCACTTT. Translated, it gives CASSTTGMRDSPLHF.

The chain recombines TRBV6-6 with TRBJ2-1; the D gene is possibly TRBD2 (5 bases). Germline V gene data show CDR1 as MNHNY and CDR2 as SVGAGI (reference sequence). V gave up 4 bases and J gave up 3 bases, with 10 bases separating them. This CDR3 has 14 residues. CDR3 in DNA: TGTGCCAGCAGTTTTCGCCGGGACTACAATGAGCAGTTCTTC. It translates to CASSFRRDYNEQFF.